This passage covers 16 T cell receptor beta chains from one sample sequenced in a study of blood T cell repertoires in COVID-19. Measured with immunoSEQ multiplex PCR; TCRdb has only the in-frame clones, and not every one. Altogether around 120,000 clones are present, 90% being singletons, with the ten largest covering 1.5% to 2%. The sequencing input was peripheral blood. These receptors were collected from a human donor with active COVID-19. The donor label of this sample is uncertain.

The J gene is TRBJ2-7, the V gene TRBV6-6; 10 bases align to TRBD1. Germline values: CDR1 MNHNY, CDR2 SVGAGI (reference sequence). This CDR3 is built from 15 residues. V lost 5 bases, J lost 3 bases, and 7 bases stayed unmatched. CDR3 sequence (DNA): TGTGCCAGCAGTCACCCCCGGGACAGGGGCTACGAGCAGTACTTC. It translates to CASSHPRDRGYEQYF.

The rearrangement uses TRBV18 and TRBJ2-5; D unclear. The CDR3 length is 11 residues. Germline CDR1 and CDR2: KGHSH and LQKENI. Trimming removed 2 bases from V and 5 bases from J, with 3 bases in between. The chain's CDR3 is CASSPAETQYF. The CDR3, as DNA: TGTGCCAGCTCACCAGCGGAGACCCAGTACTTC.

The chain carries TRBV9 and TRBJ2-7; TRBD2 matches at 7 bases. Germline V gene lookup returns CDR1 SGDLS and CDR2 YYNGEE. The CDR3 covers 15 residues. V trimming: 3 bases; J trimming: 6 bases; junction bases outside the gene matches: 12. For the CDR3, the DNA is TGTGCCAGCAGCGCTCCCGGACTAGTTGCTGGCGAGCAGTACTTC. Translating gives CASSAPGLVAGEQYF.

The chain employs TRBV19 and TRBJ1-3; TRBD1 aligns across 8 bases. In germline, CDR1 is LNHDA, CDR2 SQIVND (reference sequence). Trimming removed 6 bases from V and 0 bases from J; junction bases left unmatched: 4. The CDR3 extends over 15 amino acids. The CDR3 loop is CASRDRGLSGNTIYF. The CDR3 nucleotides are TGTGCCAGTAGAGACAGGGGTCTCTCTGGAAACACCATATATTTT. The variable domain in full, completed from reference TRBV19 and TRBJ1-3, reads DGGITQSPKYLFRKEGQNVTLSCEQNLNHDAMYWYRQDPGQGLRLIYYSQIVNDFQKGDIAEGYSVSREKKESFPLTVTSAQKNPTAFYLCASRDRGLSGNTIYFGEGSWLTVV.

J is TRBJ1-1 and V is TRBV9; D uncertain. The CDR3 has 13 residues. V was trimmed by 4 bases and J by 1 base, leaving 8 bases between them. The germline V gene has CDR1 SGDLS and CDR2 YYNGEE. The CDR3 reads CASSPGSNTEAFF. CDR3 nucleotide sequence: TGTGCCAGCAGCCCCGGGTCGAACACTGAAGCTTTCTTT.

The chain is built from TRBV9 and TRBJ2-5; TRBD2 matches at 9 bases. The trim removed 3 bases at V and 4 bases at J, leaving 16 bases unmatched. The CDR3 consists of 18 residues. Germline V gene lookup returns CDR1 SGDLS and CDR2 YYNGEE. The CDR3 reads CASSGGGGTGGGGETQYF. CDR3 coding DNA: TGTGCCAGCAGCGGAGGAGGAGGTACTGGCGGGGGGGGAGAGACCCAGTACTTC.

The chain links TRBV7-2 to TRBJ1-5; no clear D. Trimming pared 5 bases from V and 7 bases from J, leaving 12 bases between. The CDR3 totals 13 residues. Germline loops: CDR1 SGHTA, CDR2 FQGNSA. CDR3 in amino acids: CASSGQVGQPQHF. The CDR3 DNA reads as TGTGCCAGCAGCGGCCAGGTTGGCCAGCCCCAGCATTTT.

The chain joins TRBV9 to TRBJ2-2; 15 positions agree with TRBD2. V gave up 6 bases and J gave up 2 bases; unmatched junction bases: 8. The germline gives CDR1 SGDLS, CDR2 YYNGEE. The CDR3 sequence is 18 residues long. The CDR3 sequence: CASTKWTSGGANTGELFF. The CDR3 bases are TGTGCCAGCACCAAATGGACTAGCGGGGGGGCTAACACCGGGGAGCTGTTTTTT.

This clone appeared once. This rearrangement joins TRBV15 to TRBJ2-1; TRBD2 might be the D (5 bases). Trimming removed 7 bases at V and 3 bases at J, with 10 bases between. In germline, CDR1 is LNHNV, CDR2 YYDKDF (reference sequence). The CDR3 covers 13 residues. As DNA, the CDR3 is TGTGCCACCAAGGAGCGGTTCTACAATGAGCAGTTCTTC. This codes for CATKERFYNEQFF.

This clone was seen only once. The chain links TRBV6-6 to TRBJ1-2, with D maybe TRBD1 (5 bases). Trimming removed 5 bases at V and 6 bases at J, with 13 bases between. CDR1 is MNHNY and CDR2 is SVGAGI in the germline V gene (reference sequence). This CDR3 is 13 amino acids long. The CDR3 bases are TGTGCCAGCAGTATAAGAGGGGAGGATGGCTACACCTTC. This translates into CASSIRGEDGYTF.

The chain is built from TRBV28 and TRBJ1-2; 10 bases are shared with TRBD1. This CDR3 is built from 14 residues. The junction had 3 bases not matched to a gene; V was cut back by 6 bases and J by 2 bases. Germline CDR1 is MDHEN and CDR2 is SYDVKM. The CDR3 bases are TGTGCCAGCAGGCGACAGGGGGCAAACTATGGCTACACCTTC. It specifies CASRRQGANYGYTF.

The J gene is TRBJ1-6, the V gene TRBV12-3 or TRBV12-4; 7 bases align to TRBD1. The CDR3 runs 13 residues. The ends lost 5 bases at V and 11 bases at J; junction bases unmatched: 6. CDR3 sequence: CASSAQGQTPLHF. In DNA form, the CDR3 reads TGTGCCAGCAGTGCACAGGGGCAAACACCCCTCCACTTT.

The V gene is TRBV2, the J gene TRBJ2-3; D is uncertain. Trimming took 3 bases from V and 4 from J, leaving 8 bases between them. The CDR3 covers 13 residues. Germline CDR1 is SNHLY and CDR2 is FYNNEI. The CDR3, as DNA: TGTGCCAGCAGTGAGGAGCGCTCAGATACGCAGTATTTT. This codes for CASSEERSDTQYF.

This chain uses TRBV7-2 with TRBJ2-7; D unresolved. CDR3 length: 12 residues. Germline CDR1 is SGHTA and CDR2 is FQGNSA. Trimming removed 4 bases at V and 4 bases at J, with 8 bases between. CDR3 bases: TGTGCCAGCAGCTATCCCCCTTACGAGCAGTACTTC. This sequence encodes CASSYPPYEQYF.

The chain carries TRBV2 and TRBJ2-2; 9 bases match TRBD1. There are 15 residues in the CDR3. Germline CDR1 reads SNHLY; CDR2 reads FYNNEI. The V and J ends lost 3 bases and 4 bases, in that order; junction bases with no gene match: 3. The CDR3 reads CASSEETGGTGELFF. Here the CDR3 DNA reads TGTGCCAGCAGTGAGGAGACAGGGGGCACCGGGGAGCTGTTTTTT.

The chain recombines TRBV4-1 with TRBJ2-7; 10 positions agree with TRBD2. Losses at the gene ends were 0 bases for V and 0 bases for J; bases not matched to a gene: 11. CDR3 length: 19 amino acids. Germline V gives CDR1 MGHRA, CDR2 YSYEKL. The DNA for the CDR3 is TGCGCCAGCAGCCAAGATAGCTTAGCGGGGGGTAGGAGCTCCTACGAGCAGTACTTC. Residues: CASSQDSLAGGRSSYEQYF.